The T cell receptor beta chain described here comes from a study of shared clonotypes between healthy human individuals. The data were produced by immunoSEQ multiplex PCR, yet TCRdb's version contains in-frame clones alone and is incomplete. The sample records about 560,000 clones, roughly four fifths being singletons. The V and J ends lost 3 bases and 2 bases, in that order; junction bases with no gene match: 11. This CDR3 comprises 17 residues. Germline assignment: CDR1 MDHEN and CDR2 SYDVKM. This receptor was obtained from a woman in her forties in good health. Some clones in this sample may be carry-over from other donors' samples. Sample: PBMCs. This chain uses TRBV28 with TRBJ2-3; 7 nucleotides line up with TRBD2. The CDR3, as DNA: TGTGCCAGCAGTTTTGCGGGAGAGCATTACTTCACAGATACGCAGTATTTT. Residues: CASSFAGEHYFTDTQYF.